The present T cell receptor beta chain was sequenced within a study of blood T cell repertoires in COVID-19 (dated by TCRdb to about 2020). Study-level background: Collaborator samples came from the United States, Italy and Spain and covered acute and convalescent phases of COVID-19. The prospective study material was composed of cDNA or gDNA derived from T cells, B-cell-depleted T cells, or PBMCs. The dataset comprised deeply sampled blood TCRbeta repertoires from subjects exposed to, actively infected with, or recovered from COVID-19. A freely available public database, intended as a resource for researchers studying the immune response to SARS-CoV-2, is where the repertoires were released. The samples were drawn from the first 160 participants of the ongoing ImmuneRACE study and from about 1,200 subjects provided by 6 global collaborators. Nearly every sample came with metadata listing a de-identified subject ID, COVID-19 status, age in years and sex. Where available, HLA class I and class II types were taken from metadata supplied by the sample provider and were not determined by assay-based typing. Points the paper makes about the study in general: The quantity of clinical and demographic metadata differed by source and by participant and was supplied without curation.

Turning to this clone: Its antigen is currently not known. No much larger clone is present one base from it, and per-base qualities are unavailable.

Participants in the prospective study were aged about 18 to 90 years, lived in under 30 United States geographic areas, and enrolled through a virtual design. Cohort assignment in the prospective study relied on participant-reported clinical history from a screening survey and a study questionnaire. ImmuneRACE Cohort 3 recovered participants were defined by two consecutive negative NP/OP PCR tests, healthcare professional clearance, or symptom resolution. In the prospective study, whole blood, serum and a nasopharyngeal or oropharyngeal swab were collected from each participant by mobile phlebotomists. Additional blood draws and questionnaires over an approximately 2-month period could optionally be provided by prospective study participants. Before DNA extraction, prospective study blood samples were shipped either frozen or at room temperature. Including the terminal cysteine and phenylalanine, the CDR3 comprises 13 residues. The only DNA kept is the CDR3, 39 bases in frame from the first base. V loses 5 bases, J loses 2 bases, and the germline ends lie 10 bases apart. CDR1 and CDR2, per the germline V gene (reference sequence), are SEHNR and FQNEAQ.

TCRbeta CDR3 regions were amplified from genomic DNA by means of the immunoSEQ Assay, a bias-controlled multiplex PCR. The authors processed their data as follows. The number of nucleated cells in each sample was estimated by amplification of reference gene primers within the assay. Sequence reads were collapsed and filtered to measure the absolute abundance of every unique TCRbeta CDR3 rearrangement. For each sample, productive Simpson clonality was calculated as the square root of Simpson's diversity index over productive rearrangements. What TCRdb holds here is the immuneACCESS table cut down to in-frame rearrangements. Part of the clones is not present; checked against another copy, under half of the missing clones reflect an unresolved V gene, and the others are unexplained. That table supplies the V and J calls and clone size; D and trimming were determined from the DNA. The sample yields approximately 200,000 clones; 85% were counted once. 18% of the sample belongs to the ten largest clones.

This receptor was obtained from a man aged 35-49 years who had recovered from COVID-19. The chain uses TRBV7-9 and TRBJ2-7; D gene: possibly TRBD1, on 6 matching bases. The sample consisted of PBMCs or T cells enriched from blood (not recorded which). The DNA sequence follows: TGTGCCAGCAGCGAGGACAGCACCTACGAGCAGTACTTC. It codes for CASSEDSTYEQYF.